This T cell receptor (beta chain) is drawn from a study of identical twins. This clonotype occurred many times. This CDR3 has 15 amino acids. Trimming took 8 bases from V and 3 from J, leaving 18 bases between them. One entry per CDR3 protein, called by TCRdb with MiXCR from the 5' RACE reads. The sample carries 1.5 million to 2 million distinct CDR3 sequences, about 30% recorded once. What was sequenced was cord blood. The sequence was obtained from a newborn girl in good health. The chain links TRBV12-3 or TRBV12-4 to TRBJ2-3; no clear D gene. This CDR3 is CASSRPRTVTDTQYF. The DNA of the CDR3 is TGTGCCAGCTCCCGGCCCCGGACGGTTACAGATACGCAGTATTTT.